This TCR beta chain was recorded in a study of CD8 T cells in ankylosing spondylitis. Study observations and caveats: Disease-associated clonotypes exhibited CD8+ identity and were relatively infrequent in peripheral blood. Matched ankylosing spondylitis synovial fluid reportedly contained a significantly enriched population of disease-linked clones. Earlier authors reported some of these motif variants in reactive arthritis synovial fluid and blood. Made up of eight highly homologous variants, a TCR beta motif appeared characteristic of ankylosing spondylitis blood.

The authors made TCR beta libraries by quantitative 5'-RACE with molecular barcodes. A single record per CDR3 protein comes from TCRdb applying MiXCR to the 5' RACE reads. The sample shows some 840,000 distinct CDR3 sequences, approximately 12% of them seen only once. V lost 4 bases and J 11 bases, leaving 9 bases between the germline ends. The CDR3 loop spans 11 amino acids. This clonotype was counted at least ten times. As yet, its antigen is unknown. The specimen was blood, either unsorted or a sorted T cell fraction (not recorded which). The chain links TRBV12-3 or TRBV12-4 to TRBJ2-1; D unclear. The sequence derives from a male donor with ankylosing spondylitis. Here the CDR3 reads CASSSSSKQFF. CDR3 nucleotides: TGTGCCAGCAGTTCCTCTAGTAAGCAGTTCTTC.